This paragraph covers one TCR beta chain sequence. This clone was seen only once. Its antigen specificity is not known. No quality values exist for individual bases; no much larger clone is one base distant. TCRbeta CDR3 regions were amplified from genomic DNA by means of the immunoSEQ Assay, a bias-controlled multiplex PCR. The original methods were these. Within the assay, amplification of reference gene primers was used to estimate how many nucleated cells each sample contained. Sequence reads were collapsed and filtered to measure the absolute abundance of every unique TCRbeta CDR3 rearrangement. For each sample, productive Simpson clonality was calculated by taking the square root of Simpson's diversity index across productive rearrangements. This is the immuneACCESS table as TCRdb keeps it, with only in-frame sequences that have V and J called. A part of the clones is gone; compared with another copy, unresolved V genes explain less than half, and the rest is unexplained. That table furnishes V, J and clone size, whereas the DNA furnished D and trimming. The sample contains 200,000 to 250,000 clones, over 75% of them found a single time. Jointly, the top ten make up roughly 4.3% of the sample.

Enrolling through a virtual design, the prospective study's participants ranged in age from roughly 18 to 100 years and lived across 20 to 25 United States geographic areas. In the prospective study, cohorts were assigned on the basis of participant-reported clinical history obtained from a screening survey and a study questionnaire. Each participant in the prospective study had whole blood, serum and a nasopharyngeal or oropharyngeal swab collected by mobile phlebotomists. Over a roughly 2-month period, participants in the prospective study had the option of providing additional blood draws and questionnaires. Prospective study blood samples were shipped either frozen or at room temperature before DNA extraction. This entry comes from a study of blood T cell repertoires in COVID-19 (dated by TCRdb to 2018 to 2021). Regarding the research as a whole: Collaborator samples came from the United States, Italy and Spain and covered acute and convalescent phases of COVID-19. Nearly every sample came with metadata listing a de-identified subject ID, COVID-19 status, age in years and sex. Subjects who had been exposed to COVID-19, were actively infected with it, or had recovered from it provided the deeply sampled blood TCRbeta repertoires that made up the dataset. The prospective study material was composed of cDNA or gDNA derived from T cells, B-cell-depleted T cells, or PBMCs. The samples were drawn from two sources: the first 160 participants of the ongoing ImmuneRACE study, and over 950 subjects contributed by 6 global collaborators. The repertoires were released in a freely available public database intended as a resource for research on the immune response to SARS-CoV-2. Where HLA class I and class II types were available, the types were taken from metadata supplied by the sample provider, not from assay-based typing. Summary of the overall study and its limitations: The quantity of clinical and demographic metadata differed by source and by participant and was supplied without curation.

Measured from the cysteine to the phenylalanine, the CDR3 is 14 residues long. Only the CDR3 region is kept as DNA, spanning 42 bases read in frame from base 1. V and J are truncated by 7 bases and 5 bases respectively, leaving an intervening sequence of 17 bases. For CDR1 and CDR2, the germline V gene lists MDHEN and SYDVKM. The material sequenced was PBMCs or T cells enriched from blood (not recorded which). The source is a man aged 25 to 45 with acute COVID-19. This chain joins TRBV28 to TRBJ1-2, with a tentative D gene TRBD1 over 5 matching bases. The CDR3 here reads CASTAGLQRYGYTF. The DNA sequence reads TGTGCCAGCACCGCGGGACTCCAGAGGTATGGCTACACCTTC.